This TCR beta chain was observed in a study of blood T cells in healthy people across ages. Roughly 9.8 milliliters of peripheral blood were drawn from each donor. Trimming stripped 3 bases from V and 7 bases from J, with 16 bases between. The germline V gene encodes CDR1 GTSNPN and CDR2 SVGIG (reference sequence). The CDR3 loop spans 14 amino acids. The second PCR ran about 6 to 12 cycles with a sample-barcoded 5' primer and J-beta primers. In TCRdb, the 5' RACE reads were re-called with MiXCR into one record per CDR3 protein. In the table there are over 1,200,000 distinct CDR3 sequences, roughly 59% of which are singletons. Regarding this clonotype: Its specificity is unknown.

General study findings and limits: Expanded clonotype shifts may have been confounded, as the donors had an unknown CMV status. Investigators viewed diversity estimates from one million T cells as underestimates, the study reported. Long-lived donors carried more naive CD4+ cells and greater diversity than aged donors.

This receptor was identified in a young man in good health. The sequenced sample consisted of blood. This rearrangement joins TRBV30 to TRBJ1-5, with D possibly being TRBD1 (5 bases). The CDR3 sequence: CAWSGTWGGQPQHF. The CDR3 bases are TGTGCCTGGAGCGGGACCTGGGGCGGACAGCCCCAGCATTTT.